Following are 4 T cell receptor beta chains from one sample sequenced in a study of cytomegalovirus exposure and HLA in healthy donors (dated by TCRdb to about 2017). The method was the immunoSEQ multiplex PCR assay. The multiplex PCR relied on a mix of 60 forward primers for TCR Vbeta segments and 13 reverse primers for TCR Jbeta segments. Not all clones reach the TCRdb copy of this immuneACCESS table, which keeps in-frame sequences only. Checked studies attribute under half of the gap to unresolved V genes and leave the rest unexplained. The sample table holds over 110,000 clones, of which about four fifths were seen once. The ten largest account for 3% to 3.5% of the sample. Specimen: PBMCs. The receptors derive from a female donor in good health and CMV-seronegative.

V and J are TRBV2 and TRBJ2-7, with 9 bases aligning to TRBD1. The CDR3 length is 14 residues. Germline V CDR1 and CDR2: SNHLY, FYNNEI. J lost 6 bases, V lost 7 bases, and 10 bases had no gene match. CDR3 DNA: TGTGCCAGCATTATAGGACAGGGGATCTCCGAGCAGTACTTC. Protein sequence: CASIIGQGISEQYF.

The chain joins TRBV28 to TRBJ2-5; 14 nucleotides agree with TRBD2. With V trimmed by 1 base and J by 6 bases, 13 bases remained unmatched. CDR3 length: 19 amino acids. CDR1 MDHEN and CDR2 SYDVKM come from the germline V gene. The CDR3: CASSLFWTSGGPGKKTQYF. The DNA for the CDR3 is TGTGCCAGCAGTTTATTCTGGACTAGCGGGGGGCCTGGAAAGAAGACCCAGTACTTC.

The chain has TRBV6-1 and TRBJ1-1; D is perhaps TRBD1 (6 bases). The length of the CDR3 is 13 residues. V dropped 5 bases and J dropped 7 bases, with 14 bases sitting between them. CDR1 and CDR2 from the germline V gene are MNHNS and SASEGT. CDR3 amino acids: CASSLRTVGEAFF. The CDR3 DNA reads TGTGCCAGCAGTCTCCGGACAGTGGGTGAAGCTTTCTTT.

A few counts support this clone. CDR3 sequence reads: CAISEQLAGGPYEQYF. The DNA of the CDR3 is TGTGCCATCAGTGAGCAGCTAGCGGGGGGCCCCTACGAGCAGTACTTC. V and J are TRBV10-3 and TRBJ2-7; TRBD2 agrees at 11 bases. Germline loops: CDR1 ENHRY, CDR2 SYGVKD. V lost 2 bases to trimming and J lost 2 bases; unmatched junction nucleotides: 5. The CDR3 sequence is 16 residues long.